This T cell receptor (beta chain) derives from a study of blood T cell repertoires in COVID-19. CDR1 is SGHRS, CDR2 YFSETQ, per germline. This CDR3 is 12 amino acids long. V was shortened by 0 bases and J by 7 bases, with 7 bases between the two germline ends. Only one count was recorded for this clone. Measured with immunoSEQ multiplex PCR; TCRdb has only the in-frame clones, and not every one. Of around 120,000 clones listed, 90% were seen once; the top ten hold 3.8%. Sequencing input: peripheral blood. The gene calls are TRBV5-1 and TRBJ2-5, with D possibly matching TRBD2 (5 bases). The TCR was taken from a woman aged 55-70 years with COVID-19, enrolled during active disease. CDR3 loop: CASSLDRGTQYF. For the CDR3, the DNA is TGCGCCAGCAGCTTGGATCGGGGGACCCAGTACTTC.